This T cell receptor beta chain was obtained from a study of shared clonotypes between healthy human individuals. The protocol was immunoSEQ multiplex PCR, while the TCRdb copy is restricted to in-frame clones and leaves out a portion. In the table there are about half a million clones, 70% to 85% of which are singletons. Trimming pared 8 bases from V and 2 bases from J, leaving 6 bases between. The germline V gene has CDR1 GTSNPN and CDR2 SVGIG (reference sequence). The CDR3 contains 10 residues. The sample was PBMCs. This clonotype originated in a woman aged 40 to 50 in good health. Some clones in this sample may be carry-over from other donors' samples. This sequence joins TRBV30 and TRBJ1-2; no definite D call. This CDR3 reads CAGKNYGYTF. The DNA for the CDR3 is TGTGCCGGAAAGAACTATGGCTACACCTTC.